The 5 T cell receptor beta chains presented below share a single source sample, sequenced in a study of T cell changes during pregnancy in multiple sclerosis. Libraries were prepared by immunoSEQ multiplex PCR; TCRdb keeps only in-frame clonotypes and omits some of them. The sample consists of around 38,000 clones, 91% of them appearing once. Sequenced material: CD8+ T cells from peripheral blood mononuclear cells, taken in the second trimester of pregnancy. The receptors here all came from a female donor with multiple sclerosis, enrolled in a pregnancy study.

V is TRBV28 and J is TRBJ1-2; 7 bases map to TRBD1. The germline gives CDR1 MDHEN, CDR2 SYDVKM. Germline trimming cut 3 bases from V and 8 bases from J; bases unmatched to any gene: 6. This CDR3 has 13 amino acids. In nucleotides, the CDR3 is TGTGCCAGCAGTTTGGGACAGCGGAACGGCTACACCTTC. Translated, it gives CASSLGQRNGYTF.

The CDR3 protein is CAWSWGGSIQYF. The CDR3 coding sequence is TGTGCCTGGAGTTGGGGGGGTAGCATTCAGTACTTC. The chain joins TRBV30 to TRBJ2-4, with 7 bases aligning to TRBD2. The CDR3 extends over 12 amino acids. Germline CDR1 is GTSNPN and CDR2 is SVGIG (reference sequence). The J segment lost 9 bases and the V segment lost 2 bases, leaving 4 bases of the junction unmatched.

This clone was seen only once. V gene TRBV28 combines with J gene TRBJ1-4, with 7 bases identical to TRBD1. In germline, CDR1 is MDHEN, CDR2 SYDVKM. CDR3 length: 16 amino acids. Trimming cost V 5 bases and J 4 bases; bases outside gene matches: 10. CDR3 sequence reads: CASSPRRTGFNEKLFF. CDR3 in DNA: TGTGCCAGCAGTCCCCGACGGACAGGTTTTAATGAAAAACTGTTTTTT. The full variable domain, completed using reference TRBV28 and TRBJ1-4, is DVKVTQSSRYLVKRTGEKVFLECVQDMDHENMFWYRQDPGLGLRLIYFSYDVKMKEKGDIPEGYSVSREKKERFSLILESASTNQTSMYLCASSPRRTGFNEKLFFGSGTQLSVL.

V gene TRBV27 combines with J gene TRBJ2-7; 8 bases are a match to TRBD2. The CDR3 has 14 residues. The V segment lost 6 bases and the J segment 0 bases; nucleotides outside the gene matches: 4. CDR1 is MNHEY and CDR2 is SMNVEV in the germline V gene (reference sequence). The CDR3 DNA follows: TGTGCCAGCAGGACTAGCGTAAGCTCCTACGAGCAGTACTTC. Translation: CASRTSVSSYEQYF.

The V call is TRBV9, the J call TRBJ2-7; the D gene is possibly TRBD1 (5 bases). The length of the CDR3 is 14 residues. Trimming left V 3 bases short and J 2 bases short, with 12 bases between. CDR1 is SGDLS, CDR2 YYNGEE, per germline. The CDR3 DNA reads TGTGCCAGCAGCGCCACGGACATTGCCTACGAGCAGTACTTC. Its translation: CASSATDIAYEQYF.